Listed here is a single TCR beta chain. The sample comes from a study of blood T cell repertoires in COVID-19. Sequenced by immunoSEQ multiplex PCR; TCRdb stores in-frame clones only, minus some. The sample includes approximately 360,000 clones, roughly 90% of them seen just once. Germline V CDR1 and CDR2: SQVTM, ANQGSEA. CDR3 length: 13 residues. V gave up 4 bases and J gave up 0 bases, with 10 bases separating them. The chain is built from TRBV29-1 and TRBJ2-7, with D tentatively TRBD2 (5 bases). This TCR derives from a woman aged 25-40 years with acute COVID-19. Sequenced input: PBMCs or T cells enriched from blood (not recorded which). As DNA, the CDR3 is TGCAGCGTTGTCAGCGGACGCTCCTACGAGCAGTACTTC. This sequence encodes CSVVSGRSYEQYF.